One and the same sample provided the 12 T cell receptor beta chains below, sequenced in a study of vaccination and CD4 T cells after COVID-19. Described treatment: roughly ten-day PBMC culture with coronavirus spike peptide pools or control peptides (ViraFEST assay). Once obtained from cultured CD4+ T cells, the DNA was sequenced using the Oncomine TCR Beta short-read assay. TCRdb called the PCR reads again in MiXCR, with one record for every CDR3 protein. Of fewer than 15,000 distinct CDR3 sequences listed, about two fifths are singletons. For these TCRs, the target antigens are not known. The sequenced sample consisted of CD4+ T cells from blood, cultured in vitro. The receptors here all came from a human donor who had recovered from COVID-19.

The chain recombines TRBV18 with TRBJ1-5; D is perhaps TRBD1 (5 bases). The CDR3 is 15 residues long. V was shortened by 6 bases and J by 5 bases, with 17 bases between the two germline ends. CDR1 and CDR2 (germline): KGHSH, LQKENI. Here the CDR3 reads CASSRDFNKDQPQHF. The CDR3, as DNA: TGTGCCAGCTCCCGGGACTTTAATAAGGATCAGCCCCAGCATTTT.

The chain carries TRBV6-1 and TRBJ2-5; D not resolved. V was trimmed by 2 bases and J by 4 bases, leaving 11 bases between them. Per germline, CDR1 MNHNS and CDR2 SASEGT. The length of the CDR3 is 14 residues. This CDR3 reads CASSETTPGETQYF. The CDR3 DNA is TGTGCCAGCAGTGAAACGACTCCTGGAGAGACCCAGTACTTC.

This rearrangement joins TRBV3-1 to TRBJ2-5; no definite D call. CDR3 length: 15 amino acids. Germline CDR1 and CDR2: LGHDT and YNNKEL (reference sequence). V gave up 8 bases and J gave up 2 bases, with 18 bases separating them. The CDR3 sequence: CASRREGLSQETQYF. For the CDR3, the DNA is TGTGCCAGCCGACGAGAAGGGCTATCTCAAGAGACCCAGTACTTC.

This clonotype was observed a handful of times. The V gene is TRBV19, the J gene TRBJ1-2; D unresolved. V was cut by 3 bases and J by 4 bases, with 15 bases left in between. The germline V gene encodes CDR1 LNHDA and CDR2 SQIVND (reference sequence). The CDR3 sequence is 15 residues long. In DNA, the CDR3 is TGTGCCAGTAGTATTCCGGGATACCCTTTCTATGGCTACACCTTC. Its translation is CASSIPGYPFYGYTF.

The chain is built from TRBV20-1 and TRBJ2-7; D possibly corresponds to TRBD2 (6 bases). The CDR3 has 14 residues. The V end was cut by 3 bases, the J end by 2 bases, with 14 bases between. The V gene's germline CDR1 is DFQATT and CDR2 SNEGSKA (reference sequence). Here the CDR3 reads CSASQSGPAYEQYF. The CDR3 coding sequence is TGCAGTGCTAGTCAGAGCGGGCCTGCCTACGAGCAGTACTTC.

V gene TRBV9 combines with J gene TRBJ1-6; a possible D gene is TRBD1 (5 bases). Per the germline V gene, CDR1 is SGDLS and CDR2 is YYNGEE. This CDR3 is built from 16 residues. V was shortened by 4 bases and J by 5 bases, with 16 bases between the two germline ends. The CDR3 DNA sequence: TGTGCCAGCAGCTCTAGTCCGGGAGGGGATAATTCACCCCTCCACTTT. Its protein is CASSSSPGGDNSPLHF.

The chain couples TRBV7-9 to TRBJ2-2, with TRBD2 matching 8 bases. Germline values: CDR1 SEHNR, CDR2 FQNEAQ (reference sequence). The CDR3 has 14 residues. With V trimmed by 5 bases and J by 3 bases, 2 bases remained unmatched. CDR3 residues: CASSRAGDTGELFF. The CDR3 bases are TGTGCCAGCAGCCGAGCGGGAGACACCGGGGAGCTGTTTTTT. The variable domain in full, with the rest retrieved from reference TRBV7-9 and TRBJ2-2, is DTGVSQNPRHKITKRGQNVTFRCDPISEHNRLYWYRQTLGQGPEFLTYFQNEAQLEKSRLLSDRFSAERPKGSFSTLEIQRTEQGDSAMYLCASSRAGDTGELFFGEGSRLTVL.

The CDR3 DNA follows: TGTGCCAGCAGTAACACGGATACGCAGTATTTT. Its translation is CASSNTDTQYF. The chain recombines TRBV25-1 with TRBJ2-3; D gene ambiguous. CDR1 and CDR2 (germline): MGHDK, SYGVNS. There are 11 residues in the CDR3. V was clipped by 5 bases and J by 6 bases, with 6 bases between them.

This clonotype is medium-sized (0.01 to 0.1%) by share. J is TRBJ1-5 and V is TRBV12-3 or TRBV12-4; D gene unclear. Trimming removed 6 bases from V and 5 bases from J, with 11 bases in between. This CDR3 is 13 amino acids long. DNA for the CDR3: TGTGCCAGCAGACCCTCCGAGCATCAGCCCCAGCATTTT. This gives the protein CASRPSEHQPQHF.

The rearrangement uses TRBV20-1 and TRBJ2-7; D not resolved. The V gene's germline CDR1 is DFQATT and CDR2 SNEGSKA (reference sequence). V gave up 3 bases and J gave up 4 bases, with 7 bases separating them. The CDR3 sequence is 11 residues long. The CDR3, as DNA: TGCAGTGCTAGCCAAACTTACGAGCAGTACTTC. Translation: CSASQTYEQYF.

This rearrangement joins TRBV19 to TRBJ1-2, with D possibly matching TRBD1 (5 bases). V was cut by 3 bases and J by 4 bases, with 21 bases left in between. The CDR3 is 17 amino acids. Germline CDR1 is LNHDA and CDR2 is SQIVND (reference sequence). This CDR3 is CASSIQAGQRGSYGYTF. As DNA, the CDR3 is TGTGCCAGTAGTATTCAGGCAGGCCAAAGGGGCTCCTATGGCTACACCTTC.

The chain carries TRBV7-2 and TRBJ2-1, with D unclear. The CDR3 runs 16 residues. Trimming cost V 5 bases and J 10 bases, with 24 bases left between them. Germline CDR1 is SGHTA and CDR2 is FQGNSA. DNA for the CDR3: TGTGCCAGCAGCCCGCTCCGCCTACCCCATTGGGGAGAGCAGTTCTTC. Translated: CASSPLRLPHWGEQFF.